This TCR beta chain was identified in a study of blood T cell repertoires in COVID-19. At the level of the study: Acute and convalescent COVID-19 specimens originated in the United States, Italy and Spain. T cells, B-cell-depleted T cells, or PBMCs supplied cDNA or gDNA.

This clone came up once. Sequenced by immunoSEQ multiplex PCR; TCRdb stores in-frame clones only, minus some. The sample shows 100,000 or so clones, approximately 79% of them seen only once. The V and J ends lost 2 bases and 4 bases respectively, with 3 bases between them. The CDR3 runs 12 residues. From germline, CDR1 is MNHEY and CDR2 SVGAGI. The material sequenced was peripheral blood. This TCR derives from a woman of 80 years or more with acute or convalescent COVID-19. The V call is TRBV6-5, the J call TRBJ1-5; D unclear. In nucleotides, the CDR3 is TGTGCCAGCAGTTACCAAAATCAGCCCCAGCATTTT. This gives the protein CASSYQNQPQHF.